This is a list of T cell receptor beta chains from one sample in a study of technical replicates of blood from a handful of donors. Profiling relied on immunoSEQ multiplex PCR, and the TCRdb table lists in-frame clones only, not all of them. Of approximately 79,000 clones in the sample, nearly 98% were seen once. The sample taken for sequencing was T cells isolated from PBMCs. Receptors originate from a human donor in good health. Both conserved end residues are part of each CDR3. Fields, in order: J gene, V gene, D gene, clone size, CDR3 DNA, CDR3 protein. D genes are given only for firm matches. Size is omitted from some rows. Given values are once, few, many or a class for expanded clones.

>TRBJ2-7|TRBV10-2|-|-
TGCGCCAGCAGAAGGGACTCCCCTAACGAGCAGTACTTC
CASRRDSPNEQYF
>TRBJ1-5|TRBV19|TRBD1|once
TGTGCCACAAAAAGGACAGGGACTCAGCCCCAGCATTTT
CATKRTGTQPQHF
>TRBJ2-5|TRBV10-2|TRBD2|-
TGCGCCAGCAGTGAGCCCGGAGGAGCGGGGGGGGAGACCCAGTACTTC
CASSEPGGAGGETQYF
>TRBJ2-1|TRBV14|-|-
TGTGCCAGCAACCAACTTGCGGGAAATGAGCAGTTCTTC
CASNQLAGNEQFF
>TRBJ2-1|TRBV11-1|TRBD2|-
TGTGCCAGCAGCTCGGGACTAGCCTCCTACAATGAGCAGTTCTTC
CASSSGLASYNEQFF
>TRBJ2-7|TRBV5-4|-|-
TGTGCCAGCAGCTCAGGGGACGAGCAGTACTTC
CASSSGDEQYF
>TRBJ2-1|TRBV11-3|TRBD1|-
TGTGCCAGCAGGCCATCCGGGACAGGGGACAATGAGCAGTTCTTC
CASRPSGTGDNEQFF
>TRBJ1-4|TRBV28|-|-
TGTGCCAGCAGTTTAGGTGCAGGGCCTGAAAAACTGTTTTTT
CASSLGAGPEKLFF
>TRBJ2-5|TRBV2|TRBD2|-
TGTGCCAGCAGTGAAGCGCGGGGGGGCCCCGAGACCCAGTACTTC
CASSEARGGPETQYF
>TRBJ2-7|TRBV30|-|once
TGTGCCTGGAGCCCACCCCGACAGGCTGGTTACGAGCAGTACTTC
CAWSPPRQAGYEQYF
>TRBJ2-6|TRBV6-5|-|-
TGTGCCAGCTCTCCGGGACAACTAACCAACGTCCTGACTTTC
CASSPGQLTNVLTF
>TRBJ2-5|TRBV7-9|TRBD1|-
TGTGCCAGCAGTGCTCAGGGGGTCGGGCTGACGGAGACCCAGTACTTC
CASSAQGVGLTETQYF
>TRBJ1-5|TRBV30|-|once
TGTGCCTGCGATTTATCGGGGGGCAATCAGCCCCAGCATTTT
CACDLSGGNQPQHF
>TRBJ2-5|TRBV11-3|TRBD2|-
TGTGCCAGCCGGGGAGGGGCCGGGGAAGAGACCCAGTACTTC
CASRGGAGEETQYF
>TRBJ1-5|TRBV5-6|-|-
TGTGCCAGCAGCTTGGACGCGGGGGTTAATCAGCCCCAGCATTTT
CASSLDAGVNQPQHF
>TRBJ1-2|TRBV7-9|TRBD1|-
TGTGCCAGCAGGGGGGACAGCCTTTCTGGCTACACCTTC
CASRGDSLSGYTF
>TRBJ2-1|TRBV18|TRBD2|-
TGTGCCAGCTCATCGGGACTAGCGGGAGCCGGTGAGCAGTTCTTC
CASSSGLAGAGEQFF
>TRBJ1-2|TRBV27|-|-
TGTGCCAGCAGTAGAGTAGGGGGGGCTTCGCCCTATGGCTACACCTTC
CASSRVGGASPYGYTF
>TRBJ2-5|TRBV7-9|TRBD1|-
TGTGCCAGCAGCTTAGCAGGACAGGGCCACGAGACCCAGTACTTC
CASSLAGQGHETQYF
>TRBJ1-1|TRBV7-2|-|-
TGTGCCAGTAGTACTGAAGCTTTCTTT
CASSTEAFF
>TRBJ2-1|TRBV9|TRBD2|-
TGTGCCAGCAGCGTTCTGACTAGCGGGAGAAAATTCTTC
CASSVLTSGRKFF
>TRBJ2-7|TRBV21-1|-|-
TGTGCCAGCAGCAAAGGTTGGAGGAAACCCTACGAGCAGTACTTC
CASSKGWRKPYEQYF
>TRBJ2-1|TRBV4-2|TRBD2|once
TGTGCCAGCAGCCAAGATCCAGGGACTAGCGGTAGGAATGAGCAGTTCTTC
CASSQDPGTSGRNEQFF
>TRBJ1-4|TRBV7-2|-|-
TGTGCCAGCAGCTTAGACCTGGGGGCGCTTTATGAAAAACTGTTTTTT
CASSLDLGALYEKLFF
>TRBJ1-1|TRBV9|-|few
TGTGCCAGCACCGTTGGACCAATTCCGGGGATTGAAGCTTTCTTT
CASTVGPIPGIEAFF
>TRBJ2-5|TRBV5-1|-|-
TGCGCCAGCAGCCGAGAGATTCAAGAGACCCAGTACTTC
CASSREIQETQYF
>TRBJ1-6|TRBV7-9|-|-
TGTGCCAGCAGCCTCCTCCCCAAAGGGGGGGCTTCACCCCTCCACTTT
CASSLLPKGGASPLHF
>TRBJ2-5|TRBV2|-|-
TGTGCCAGTAGGAGAACCACAGGGAGTGATCAAGAGACCCAGTACTTC
CASRRTTGSDQETQYF
>TRBJ1-4|TRBV4-1|-|-
TGCGCCTCCCGAGACAGTCAATCCTATGAAAAACTGTTTTTT
CASRDSQSYEKLFF
>TRBJ2-1|TRBV14|TRBD2|-
TGTGCCAGCAGCCAAGAACTAGCGAAAGATTACAATGAGCAGTTCTTC
CASSQELAKDYNEQFF
>TRBJ2-7|TRBV27|-|-
TGTGCCAGCAAAGGGATCCGGGGCTACGAGCAGTACTTC
CASKGIRGYEQYF
>TRBJ1-5|TRBV6-6|TRBD1|-
TGTGCCAGCAGTTCAGGGGGCTACAGCAATCAGCCCCAGCATTTT
CASSSGGYSNQPQHF
>TRBJ1-1|TRBV7-9|TRBD1|-
TGTGCCAGCAGCAGCACAGCAGGGGGCATTGAAGCTTTCTTT
CASSSTAGGIEAFF
>TRBJ1-5|TRBV7-2|-|-
TGTGCCAGCAGCGGGGCCCCACGAGGGCCCCAGCATTTT
CASSGAPRGPQHF
>TRBJ2-1|TRBV6-1|TRBD1|-
TGTGCCAGACAGACAGGGGTCGCCTACAATGAGCAGTTCTTC
CARQTGVAYNEQFF
>TRBJ1-4|TRBV28|TRBD1|-
TGTGCCAGCAGTGTCGGGACAGGGTATGAAAAACTGTTTTTT
CASSVGTGYEKLFF
>TRBJ2-6|TRBV28|-|once
TGTGCCAGCGGGGAGGCTGGGGCCAACGTCCTGACTTTC
CASGEAGANVLTF
>TRBJ2-7|TRBV10-3|-|once
TGTGCCACCTCTCCTAGCGAGGACCTCTACGAGCAGTACTTC
CATSPSEDLYEQYF
>TRBJ2-7|TRBV6-6|TRBD1|-
TGTGCCAGCAGCGGGACAGTCTACGAGCAGTACTTC
CASSGTVYEQYF
>TRBJ1-5|TRBV4-1|TRBD1|-
TGCGCCAGCAGCCAGGGACAGGGGTTAGGTCAGCCCCAGCATTTT
CASSQGQGLGQPQHF
>TRBJ2-3|TRBV30|-|-
TGTGCCTGGAACTCGGGGACTGGGGAGGATACGCAGTATTTT
CAWNSGTGEDTQYF
>TRBJ2-3|TRBV11-2|TRBD2|-
TGTGCCAGCAGCTTTTCATGGGAGGGCCTAAGAGATACGCAGTATTTT
CASSFSWEGLRDTQYF
>TRBJ2-6|TRBV7-3|-|-
TGTGCCAGCAGCCCTACTCCTATTTCTGGGGCCAACGTCCTGACTTTC
CASSPTPISGANVLTF
>TRBJ1-6|TRBV19|-|-
TGTGCCAGTAGTGTGGACAGAACTAATTCACCCCTCCACTTT
CASSVDRTNSPLHF
>TRBJ2-3|TRBV7-9|TRBD2|once
TGTGCCAGCAGTCCAGGAAATAGCGGGCTTTTT
CASSPGNSGLF
>TRBJ1-4|TRBV13|-|-
TGTGCCAGCAGCTTATCGGTCACCCCAACTAATGAAAAACTGTTTTTT
CASSLSVTPTNEKLFF
>TRBJ2-2|TRBV6-5|-|-
TGTGCCAGCAGTTACGGCCGTACCGGGGAGCTGTTTTTT
CASSYGRTGELFF
>TRBJ2-7|TRBV9|TRBD2|many
TGTGCCAGCAGCCCACTCAGCACCGGGACTAGCACCTTCGAGCAGTACTTC
CASSPLSTGTSTFEQYF